This TCR beta chain was captured in a study of CD8 T cells in Susac syndrome. Germline CDR1 reads MDHEN; CDR2 reads SYDVKM. This CDR3 spans 14 amino acids. Trimming took 6 bases from V and 5 from J; bases not matched to a gene: 5. Controls were healthy donors chosen to match patients in age and sex. Negative isolation yielded the CD8+ and CD4+ T cells, while FACS enriched the TEMRA cells. Reverse transcription of roughly 0.5 to 1 ug RNA was carried out with random hexamers. TCRdb re-derived calls from the immunoSEQ multiplex PCR reads in MiXCR, one entry per CDR3 protein. The data hold some 180,000 distinct CDR3 sequences, with roughly 92% observed a single time.

This clonotype originated in a human donor in good health. The material sequenced was CD4+ T cells from PBMCs. The chain combines TRBV28 with TRBJ1-5; TRBD1 agrees at 9 bases. CDR3: CASSRTGVYQPQHF. The DNA of the CDR3 is TGTGCCAGCAGCCGGACAGGGGTGTATCAGCCCCAGCATTTT. The full variable domain, with the rest looked up from reference TRBV28 and TRBJ1-5, is DVKVTQSSRYLVKRTGEKVFLECVQDMDHENMFWYRQDPGLGLRLIYFSYDVKMKEKGDIPEGYSVSREKKERFSLILESASTNQTSMYLCASSRTGVYQPQHFGDGTRLSIL.